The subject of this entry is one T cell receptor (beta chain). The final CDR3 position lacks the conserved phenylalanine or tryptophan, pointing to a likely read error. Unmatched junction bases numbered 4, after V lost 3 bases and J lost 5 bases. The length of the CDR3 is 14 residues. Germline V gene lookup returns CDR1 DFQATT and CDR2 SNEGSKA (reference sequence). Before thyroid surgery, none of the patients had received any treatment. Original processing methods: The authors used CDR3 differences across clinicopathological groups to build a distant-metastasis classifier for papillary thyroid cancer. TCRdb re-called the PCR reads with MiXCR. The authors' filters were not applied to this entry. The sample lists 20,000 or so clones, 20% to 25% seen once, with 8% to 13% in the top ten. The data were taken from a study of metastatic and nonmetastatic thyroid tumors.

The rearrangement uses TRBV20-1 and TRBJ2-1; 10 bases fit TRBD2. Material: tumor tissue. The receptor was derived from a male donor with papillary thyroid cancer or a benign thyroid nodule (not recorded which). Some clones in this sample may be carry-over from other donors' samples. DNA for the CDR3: TGCAGTGCTAGCTGGACTAGCGGTAACAATGAGCAGTTCTAC. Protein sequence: CSASWTSGNNEQFY.